Reported below is one T cell receptor (beta chain). Its antigen remains unknown. TCRdb reprocessed the reads with MiXCR, giving one entry per CDR3 protein. The sample yields about 360,000 distinct CDR3 sequences, roughly 18% seen once. The sample is drawn from a study of T cell repertoires in cytomegalovirus infection. Across the study: It can be stated that public TCR beta signatures indicated CMV infection as well as a matching HLA type.

Points from the study as a whole: Carriers of CMV plus the relevant HLA were identified by cumulative public TCR beta family frequency. Ex vivo responses were dominated by HLA-C-restricted CMV-specific TCR beta clonotypes.

The sequencing sample was made of PBMCs. This receptor was identified in a human donor in good health (CMV status not recorded). Some clones in this sample may be carry-over from other donors' samples.

The DNA for the CDR3 is TGTGCCAGTAAGTCGGGGCTTGGCTACACCTTC. This sequence encodes CASKSGLGYTF. The chain employs TRBV19 and TRBJ1-2; the D gene is possibly TRBD1 (5 bases). The CDR3 is 11 residues long. From germline, CDR1 is LNHDA and CDR2 SQIVND (reference sequence). V lost 7 bases and J lost 7, with 10 bases in between.